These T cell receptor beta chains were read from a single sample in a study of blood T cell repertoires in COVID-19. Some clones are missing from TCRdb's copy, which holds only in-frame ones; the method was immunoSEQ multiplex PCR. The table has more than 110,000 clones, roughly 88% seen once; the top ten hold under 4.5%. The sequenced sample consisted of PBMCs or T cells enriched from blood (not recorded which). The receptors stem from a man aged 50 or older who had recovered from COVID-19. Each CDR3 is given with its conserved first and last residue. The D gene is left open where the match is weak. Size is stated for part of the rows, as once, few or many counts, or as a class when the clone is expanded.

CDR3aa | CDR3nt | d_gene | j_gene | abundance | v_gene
CASSTQQGGNEKLFF | TGTGCCAGTAGTACCCAACAGGGCGGCAATGAAAAACTGTTTTTT | . | TRBJ1-4 | . | TRBV19
CASSHRGWGQGLQGNTEAFF | TGTGCCAGCAGCCACAGAGGGTGGGGACAGGGGCTTCAAGGGAACACTGAAGCTTTCTTT | TRBD1 | TRBJ1-1 | . | TRBV14
CASSGSSGYTDTQYF | TGTGCCAGCAGTGGGTCTAGCGGCTACACAGATACGCAGTATTTT | TRBD2 | TRBJ2-3 | . | TRBV2
CASSDQRNTGELFF | TGTGCCAGCAGTGACCAGCGGAACACCGGGGAGCTGTTTTTT | . | TRBJ2-2 | . | TRBV2
CASSWGLAGSKTQYF | TGTGCCAGCAGCTGGGGACTAGCGGGGTCAAAGACCCAGTACTTC | TRBD2 | TRBJ2-5 | . | TRBV5-4
CASSQDLLAGAYEQYF | TGCGCCAGCAGCCAAGATTTATTAGCGGGGGCCTACGAGCAGTACTTC | TRBD2 | TRBJ2-7 | . | TRBV4-3
CATSPKGASTEAFF | TGTGCCACCAGTCCAAAGGGGGCCAGCACTGAAGCTTTCTTT | TRBD1 | TRBJ1-1 | . | TRBV24-1
CASSSSRGADEQFF | TGTGCCAGCAGCAGCTCCCGGGGGGCCGATGAGCAGTTCTTC | . | TRBJ2-1 | . | TRBV5-4
CASSPQGYGTEAFF | TGCGCCAGCAGCCCACAGGGGTATGGCACTGAAGCTTTCTTT | TRBD1 | TRBJ1-1 | . | TRBV5-1
CASINRRLLTGELFF | TGTGCCAGCATCAACAGGCGTCTACTCACCGGGGAGCTGTTTTTT | . | TRBJ2-2 | . | TRBV7-2
CASSQLRQGRHSPLHF | TGCGCCAGCAGCCAACTGAGACAGGGACGACATTCACCCCTCCACTTT | TRBD1 | TRBJ1-6 | . | TRBV4-3
CASSPVGYGYTF | TGTGCCAGCAGTCCTGTCGGCTATGGCTACACCTTC | . | TRBJ1-2 | . | TRBV28
CASSPQDTPPGKLFF | TGTGCCAGCAGTCCTCAGGACACCCCACCCGGAAAACTGTTTTTT | . | TRBJ1-4 | . | TRBV27
CASSAGTGGYQPQHF | TGTGCCAGCAGTGCCGGGACAGGGGGCTATCAGCCCCAGCATTTT | TRBD1 | TRBJ1-5 | . | TRBV2
CASSPTVNSPLHF | TGTGCCAGCAGCCCGACAGTTAATTCACCCCTCCACTTT | . | TRBJ1-6 | . | TRBV5-6
CASSSSGRGGYSPLHF | TGCGCCAGCAGCTCTTCGGGACGAGGGGGATATTCACCCCTCCACTTT | . | TRBJ1-6 | . | TRBV4-3
CATRGDNQPQHF | TGTGCCACCCGAGGAGATAATCAGCCCCAGCATTTT | . | TRBJ1-5 | once | TRBV28
CASSDRGQGRGYTF | TGTGCCAGCAGCGACAGGGGCCAGGGTAGAGGCTACACCTTC | TRBD1 | TRBJ1-2 | . | TRBV9
CASSSRGPRRDSNQPQHF | TGTGCCAGCAGTTCGCGAGGGCCGCGTAGGGATAGCAATCAGCCCCAGCATTTT | . | TRBJ1-5 | . | TRBV2
CASSLKGARYQPQHF | TGTGCCAGCAGTTTAAAGGGGGCAAGGTATCAGCCCCAGCATTTT | TRBD1 | TRBJ1-5 | . | TRBV28
CASSNIGAGTENAQHF | TGTGCCAGTAGTAATATTGGGGCCGGGACAGAGAACGCCCAGCATTTT | TRBD1 | TRBJ1-5 | . | TRBV19
CASSLETGRHNEQFF | TGTGCCAGCAGCTTGGAGACAGGTCGCCACAATGAGCAGTTCTTC | . | TRBJ2-1 | . | TRBV5-4
CASSWLDEQFF | TGTGCCAGCTCGTGGCTAGATGAGCAGTTCTTC | . | TRBJ2-1 | . | TRBV2
CASSIQRSYEQYF | TGTGCCAGTAGTATTCAGCGCTCCTACGAGCAGTACTTC | . | TRBJ2-7 | . | TRBV19
CASSQARQGYTEAFF | TGCGCCAGCAGCCAGGCCCGACAGGGATACACTGAAGCTTTCTTT | TRBD1 | TRBJ1-1 | . | TRBV4-3
CASSTGVSGANVLTF | TGTGCCAGCTCAACAGGGGTGTCTGGGGCCAACGTCCTGACTTTC | TRBD1 | TRBJ2-6 | once | TRBV18
CAISELGSSGNTIYF | TGTGCCATCAGTGAGTTAGGGAGCTCTGGAAACACCATATATTTT | . | TRBJ1-3 | . | TRBV10-3
CASSVAGQRHTDTQYF | TGTGCCAGCAGCGTAGCGGGACAACGACACACAGATACGCAGTATTTT | . | TRBJ2-3 | few | TRBV9
CASRPTGGDGYTF | TGTGCCAGCCGCCCAACAGGGGGCGATGGCTACACCTTC | TRBD1 | TRBJ1-2 | . | TRBV27
CASSPTGSVTDTQYF | TGTGCCAGCAGCCCGACGGGGTCGGTAACAGATACGCAGTATTTT | . | TRBJ2-3 | . | TRBV7-3
CASSGTSDSFREQYF | TGTGCCAGTAGTGGGACTAGCGATTCCTTCCGGGAGCAGTACTTC | TRBD2 | TRBJ2-7 | . | TRBV19
CASSLVVQLDTQYF | TGTGCCAGCAGCTTAGTGGTACAGTTGGATACGCAGTATTTT | . | TRBJ2-3 | . | TRBV7-2
CSLEGWSVGLSGQGVQPQHF | TGCAGCCTGGAAGGGTGGAGCGTTGGTTTATCCGGGCAGGGGGTTCAGCCCCAGCATTTT | TRBD1 | TRBJ1-5 | few | TRBV29-1
CASSEGTGTPNYGYTF | TGTGCCAGCAGCGAAGGGACAGGGACCCCTAACTATGGCTACACCTTC | TRBD1 | TRBJ1-2 | . | TRBV7-6
CASSSRTVHGYTF | TGTGCCAGCAGTAGCCGGACAGTACATGGCTACACCTTC | . | TRBJ1-2 | . | TRBV12-3/TRBV12-4
CASSLDGLNSPLHF | TGCGCCAGCAGCTTGGACGGACTTAATTCACCCCTCCACTTT | . | TRBJ1-6 | . | TRBV5-1
CASSLLSRETQYF | TGCGCCAGCAGCTTGTTGTCGCGGGAGACCCAGTACTTC | . | TRBJ2-5 | once | TRBV5-1
CASSPPRGTSQEEQFF | TGTGCCAGCTCACCACCGAGGGGGACTAGCCAGGAGGAGCAGTTCTTC | TRBD2 | TRBJ2-1 | . | TRBV18
CASSLDPGAETQYF | TGTGCCAGCAGCTTAGACCCGGGAGCAGAGACCCAGTACTTC | . | TRBJ2-5 | . | TRBV7-8
CASRFTVTGELFF | TGTGCCAGCAGATTTACAGTCACCGGGGAGCTGTTTTTT | . | TRBJ2-2 | . | TRBV11-2
CASAVNTEAFF | TGTGCCAGTGCAGTGAACACTGAAGCTTTCTTT | . | TRBJ1-1 | . | TRBV28
CASSSLAGQYNEQFF | TGTGCCAGCAGCTCACTAGCGGGACAATACAATGAGCAGTTCTTC | TRBD2 | TRBJ2-1 | . | TRBV7-3
CASSEGTFRIAGELFF | TGTGCCAGCAGTGAAGGGACTTTCCGTATAGCCGGGGAGCTGTTTTTT | . | TRBJ2-2 | . | TRBV2
CASSPRGGRPETGELFF | TGTGCCAGCAGCCCTCGGGGGGGACGCCCTGAAACCGGGGAGCTGTTTTTT | TRBD2 | TRBJ2-2 | . | TRBV9
CASSSGTGATDTQYF | TGTGCCAGCAGTTCCGGGACAGGAGCCACAGATACGCAGTATTTT | TRBD1 | TRBJ2-3 | . | TRBV28
CASSRLASHEQFF | TGTGCCAGCAGCCGACTAGCCTCTCATGAGCAGTTCTTC | TRBD2 | TRBJ2-1 | . | TRBV7-3
CASRQGATEAFF | TGTGCCAGCAGGCAGGGGGCCACTGAAGCTTTCTTT | TRBD1 | TRBJ1-1 | . | TRBV28
CAWTGQGGNIQYF | TGTGCCTGGACAGGACAGGGTGGAAACATTCAGTACTTC | TRBD1 | TRBJ2-4 | once | TRBV30
CSVEQGTNSPLHF | TGCAGCGTTGAGCAGGGAACTAATTCACCCCTCCACTTT | . | TRBJ1-6 | . | TRBV29-1
CASSVDRNSGNTIYF | TGTGCCAGCAGCGTGGACAGAAACTCTGGAAACACCATATATTTT | . | TRBJ1-3 | once | TRBV9
CASSLASGADTQYF | TGTGCCAGCAGCTTGGCCAGTGGAGCAGATACGCAGTATTTT | . | TRBJ2-3 | . | TRBV7-2
CASSLEPRGIQYF | TGTGCCAGCAGCTTAGAACCCCGGGGCATTCAGTACTTC | . | TRBJ2-4 | . | TRBV7-2
CAISESSTDNQPQHF | TGTGCCATCAGTGAGTCCTCAACAGACAATCAGCCCCAGCATTTT | . | TRBJ1-5 | once | TRBV10-3
CASSLAGVFNEQFF | TGTGCCAGCAGCTTAGCGGGAGTGTTCAATGAGCAGTTCTTC | TRBD2 | TRBJ2-1 | . | TRBV5-8
CASSQDRAGQGYTF | TGCGCCAGCAGCCAAGATAGGGCAGGACAAGGCTACACCTTC | . | TRBJ1-2 | . | TRBV4-3
CASSLTGERNTIYF | TGTGCCAGCAGCTTGACCGGGGAACGAAACACCATATATTTT | . | TRBJ1-3 | . | TRBV5-6
CASSLGGFNEKLFF | TGTGCCAGCAGCTTGGGGGGATTTAACGAAAAACTGTTTTTT | . | TRBJ1-4 | . | TRBV13
CASSFSASGYTF | TGTGCCAGCAGCTTTAGCGCAAGTGGCTACACCTTC | . | TRBJ1-2 | . | TRBV7-2